Listed below are T cell receptor beta chains from one sample, sequenced in a study of T cell repertoires in cytomegalovirus infection. From the reads, TCRdb called clonotypes with MiXCR, one entry per CDR3 protein. The sample consists of about 890,000 distinct CDR3 sequences, around a third of them appearing once. Their antigens remain unidentified. This material consisted of cultured CD8+ T cells from PBMCs, taken from culture after CMV antigen stimulation. The receptors stem from a human donor in good health (CMV status not recorded). Some clones in this sample may be carry-over from other donors' samples. Each CDR3 is given with its conserved first and last residue. Fields, in order: clone size, V gene, J gene, D gene, CDR3 protein, CDR3 DNA. A D gene is named only where the DNA matches it firmly. Rows give clone size only sometimes, using once, few, many, or a class for an expanded clone.

>.|TRBV7-6|TRBJ1-2|.
CASSLGNREGANYGYTF
TGTGCCAGCAGCTTGGGGAACAGGGAAGGGGCTAACTATGGCTACACCTTC
>.|TRBV19|TRBJ2-7|.
CASSIDRRGSYEQYF
TGTGCCAGTAGTATAGATCGCAGGGGCTCCTACGAGCAGTACTTC
>.|TRBV11-3|TRBJ2-1|TRBD2
CASSSPSGLAGGHEQFF
TGTGCCAGCAGCTCCCCCTCCGGGCTAGCGGGGGGGCATGAGCAGTTCTTC
>few|TRBV20-1|TRBJ1-1|.
CSARALSHTDAQAFF
TGCAGTGCTAGAGCCCTATCACACACGGACGCTCAAGCTTTCTTT
>.|TRBV27|TRBJ1-2|.
CASSLFLGKGNYGYTF
TGTGCCAGCAGTTTATTCTTGGGGAAAGGGAACTATGGCTACACCTTC
>.|TRBV14|TRBJ2-1|TRBD2
CASSQDPSVAGVYNEQFF
TGTGCCAGCAGCCAAGACCCCTCTGTAGCGGGCGTTTACAATGAGCAGTTCTTC
>.|TRBV19|TRBJ1-5|.
CASRRTGDQPQHF
TGTGCCAGTAGGAGGACGGGGGATCAGCCCCAGCATTTT
>.|TRBV7-9|TRBJ2-1|.
CASSSYRGEQFF
TGTGCCAGCAGCTCCTACCGGGGTGAGCAGTTCTTC
>few|TRBV12-3/TRBV12-4|TRBJ2-2|.
CASSGLRGELFF
TGTGCCAGCAGTGGGTTGCGCGGGGAGCTGTTTTTT
>.|TRBV4-2|TRBJ2-1|.
CASSQDFGPGNEQFF
TGTGCCAGCAGCCAAGATTTCGGGCCCGGCAATGAGCAGTTCTTC
>once|TRBV19|TRBJ2-2|TRBD2
CASGVGAGGTGELFF
TGTGCCAGTGGGGTTGGAGCGGGGGGGACCGGGGAGCTGTTTTTT
>.|TRBV9|TRBJ2-7|TRBD1
CASSRAGGYEQYF
TGTGCCAGCAGCAGGGCAGGGGGCTACGAGCAGTACTTC
>.|TRBV11-3|TRBJ2-3|.
CASSLERPGTGGVDTQYF
TGTGCCAGCAGCTTAGAACGACCCGGGACTGGGGGAGTTGATACGCAGTATTTT
>many|TRBV2|TRBJ1-5|.
CASRADSSHQPQHF
TGTGCCAGCAGGGCTGACAGCTCGCATCAGCCCCAGCATTTT
>.|TRBV4-2|TRBJ2-3|.
CASSQDAGVTTDTQYF
TGTGCCAGCAGCCAAGACGCAGGGGTGACCACAGATACGCAGTATTTT
>.|TRBV4-1|TRBJ2-2|.
CASNQDPGVQYTGELFF
TGCGCCAGCAACCAAGATCCTGGAGTACAGTACACCGGGGAGCTGTTTTTT
>many|TRBV11-3|TRBJ2-2|.
CASSPSTTGELFF
TGTGCCAGCAGCCCCAGCACCACCGGGGAGCTGTTTTTT
>few|TRBV6-5|TRBJ1-1|TRBD1
CASSYSSDRGQGENTEAFF
TGTGCCAGCAGTTACTCGAGTGACAGGGGGCAAGGGGAGAACACTGAAGCTTTCTTT
>few|TRBV12-3/TRBV12-4|TRBJ2-5|TRBD2
CASSERGREETQYF
TGTGCCAGCAGCGAGCGGGGGCGAGAAGAGACCCAGTACTTC
>few|TRBV5-8|TRBJ1-5|TRBD1
CASSLADRVYGSNQPQHF
TGTGCCAGCAGCTTGGCGGACAGGGTGTATGGTAGCAATCAGCCCCAGCATTTT
>.|TRBV19|TRBJ1-1|.
CASRKERRNTEAFF
TGTGCCAGTAGAAAGGAGCGTCGGAACACTGAAGCTTTCTTT
>many|TRBV7-8|TRBJ2-2|.
CASSAWGNQNTGELFF
TGTGCCAGCAGCGCCTGGGGCAATCAAAACACCGGGGAGCTGTTTTTT